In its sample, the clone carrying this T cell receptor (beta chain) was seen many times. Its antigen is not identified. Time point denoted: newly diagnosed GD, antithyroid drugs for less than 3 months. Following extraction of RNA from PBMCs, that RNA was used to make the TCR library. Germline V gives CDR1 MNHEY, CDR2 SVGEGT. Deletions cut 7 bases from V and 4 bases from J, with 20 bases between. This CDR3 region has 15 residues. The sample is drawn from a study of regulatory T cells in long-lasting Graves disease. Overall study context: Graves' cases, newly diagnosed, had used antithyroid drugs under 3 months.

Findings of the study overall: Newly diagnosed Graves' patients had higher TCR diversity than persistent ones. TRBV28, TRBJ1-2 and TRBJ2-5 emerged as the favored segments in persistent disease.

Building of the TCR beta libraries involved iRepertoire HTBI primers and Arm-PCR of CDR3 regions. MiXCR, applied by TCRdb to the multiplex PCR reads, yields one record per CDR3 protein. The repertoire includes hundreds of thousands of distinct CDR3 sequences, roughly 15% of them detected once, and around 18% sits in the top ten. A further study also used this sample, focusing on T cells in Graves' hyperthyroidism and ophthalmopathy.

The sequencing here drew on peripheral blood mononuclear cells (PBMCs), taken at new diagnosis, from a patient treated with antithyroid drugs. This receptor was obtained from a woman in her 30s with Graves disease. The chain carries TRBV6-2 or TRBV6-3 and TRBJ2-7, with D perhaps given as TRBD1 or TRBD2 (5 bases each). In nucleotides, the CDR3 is TGTGCCAGCACCGACCGGTCGACGGGGCGATACGAGCAGTACTTC. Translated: CASTDRSTGRYEQYF.